These 29 T cell receptor beta chains share one sample of origin, sequenced in a study of blood T cells in healthy people across ages. Primed by a sample-barcoded 5' primer and a J-beta primer mix, a second PCR proceeded for about 6 to 11 cycles. Using its own MiXCR run on the 5' RACE reads, TCRdb lists one record per CDR3 protein. This sample has 1.8 million or so distinct CDR3 sequences; around 42% occur once, and the top ten carry 20% to 25%. What was sequenced was blood. These receptors came from a human donor in good health.

The chain couples TRBV2 to TRBJ1-1; tentative D call: TRBD1 (5 bases). V lost 6 bases to trimming and J lost 2 bases, with 13 bases between them. The CDR3 loop spans 14 amino acids. The V gene's germline CDR1 is SNHLY and CDR2 FYNNEI. The CDR3 loop is CASRKGHPNTEAFF. The DNA of the CDR3 is TGTGCCAGCAGGAAAGGACATCCCAACACTGAAGCTTTCTTT.

V usage is TRBV4-3 and J usage is TRBJ2-5; TRBD2 agrees at 10 bases. Germline CDR1 and CDR2: LGHNA and YSLEER. The CDR3 sequence is 17 residues long. After removal of 0 bases from V and 4 bases from J, the junction contained 8 bases not matched to a gene. CDR3 protein: CASSQELTASGRETQYF. The CDR3 coding sequence is TGCGCCAGCAGCCAAGAACTAACGGCTAGCGGGAGAGAGACCCAGTACTTC.

This chain connects TRBV30 to TRBJ1-6; tentatively, D is TRBD1 (6 bases). V was shortened by 1 base and J by 10 bases, with 17 bases between the two germline ends. Germline values: CDR1 GTSNPN, CDR2 SVGIG (reference sequence). This CDR3 has 15 amino acids. The CDR3 protein is CAWSAGFVTGSPLHF. As DNA, the CDR3 is TGTGCCTGGAGTGCCGGGTTCGTGACAGGCTCACCCCTCCACTTT. Combining the CDR3 with reference TRBV30 and TRBJ1-6 gives the whole variable domain SQTIHQWPATLVQPVGSPLSLECTVEGTSNPNLYWYRQAAGRGLQLLFYSVGIGQISSEVPQNLSASRPQDRQFILSSKKLLLSDSGFYLCAWSAGFVTGSPLHFGNGTRLTVT.

This clonotype was seen a single time. The chain has TRBV10-3 and TRBJ1-2; TRBD1 is a possible D gene (5 bases). The CDR3 extends over 16 amino acids. The germline V gene has CDR1 ENHRY and CDR2 SYGVKD. V was pared by 0 bases and J by 1 base, with 12 bases between. The CDR3 sequence is CAISESWEGLNYGYTF. As DNA, the CDR3 is TGTGCCATCAGTGAGTCGTGGGAGGGACTTAACTATGGCTACACCTTC.

This clonotype was counted a few times. This rearrangement joins TRBV20-1 to TRBJ2-7; no definite D call. This CDR3 contains 13 residues. Deletions cut 7 bases from V and 0 bases from J, with 13 bases between. Looked up from germline, CDR1 is DFQATT and CDR2 is SNEGSKA (reference sequence). CDR3 sequence: CSVPILASYEQYF. CDR3 DNA sequence: TGCAGTGTTCCCATTTTGGCCTCCTACGAGCAGTACTTC.

The sample holds a few counts of this clonotype. The J gene is TRBJ2-3, the V gene TRBV20-1, with 10 nucleotides matching TRBD1. CDR1 and CDR2 from the germline V gene are DFQATT and SNEGSKA (reference sequence). This CDR3 spans 13 amino acids. Trimming removed 0 bases from V and 10 bases from J; junction bases left unmatched: 4. DNA for the CDR3: TGCAGTGCTAGAGACGCCGGGACAGGGGCGCAGTATTTT. This encodes CSARDAGTGAQYF.

The CDR3 reads CASSQDRLEGRYF. The DNA of the CDR3 is TGCGCCAGCAGCCAAGATCGACTAGAAGGACGGTATTTT. The chain uses TRBV4-3 and TRBJ2-3; TRBD2 is a possible D gene (6 bases). Germline CDR1 is LGHNA and CDR2 is YSLEER. There are 13 residues in the CDR3. V dropped 0 bases and J dropped 14 bases, with 15 bases sitting between them.

This clonotype was picked up a small number of times. This sequence joins TRBV4-2 and TRBJ2-1; TRBD1 aligns across 7 bases. V was pared by 0 bases and J by 2 bases, with 4 bases of the junction left unmatched. Germline V gene sequence: CDR1 LGHNA, CDR2 YNFKEQ. The CDR3 covers 16 residues. This chain's CDR3 is CASSQEQGSPYNEQFF. The CDR3, as DNA: TGTGCCAGCAGCCAAGAACAGGGGTCCCCCTACAATGAGCAGTTCTTC.

V and J are TRBV7-2 and TRBJ1-2; TRBD1 matches 8 bases. Germline trimming cut 4 bases from V and 4 bases from J; bases unmatched to any gene: 11. The CDR3 extends over 16 amino acids. CDR1 is SGHTA and CDR2 is FQGNSA in the germline V gene. Here the CDR3 DNA reads TGTGCCAGCAGCTCCACAAAAGGACAGGGAACCTATGGCTACACCTTC. This sequence encodes CASSSTKGQGTYGYTF.

This clonotype was counted a few times. CDR3 region: CASSLRVLYGYTF. The CDR3 region has the DNA TGTGCCAGCAGCTTAAGGGTGCTGTATGGCTACACCTTC. J is TRBJ1-2 and V is TRBV7-2; D call uncertain. The CDR3 covers 13 residues. Germline loops: CDR1 SGHTA, CDR2 FQGNSA. Trimming removed 2 bases at V and 5 bases at J, with 9 bases between.

This clonotype was observed a few times. V and J are TRBV6-1 and TRBJ1-1; 9 nucleotides line up with TRBD1. This CDR3 has 14 amino acids. Germline V CDR1 and CDR2: MNHNS, SASEGT. V gave up 6 bases and J gave up 0 bases; unmatched junction bases: 2. CDR3 region: CASRQGALNTEAFF. The CDR3 DNA reads as TGTGCCAGCAGACAGGGGGCATTGAACACTGAAGCTTTCTTT.

This chain joins TRBV25-1 and TRBJ1-2; TRBD1 might be the D (6 bases). The germline gives CDR1 MGHDK, CDR2 SYGVNS. Trimming left V 1 base short and J 3 bases short, with 9 bases between. The CDR3 runs to 14 residues. In DNA form, the CDR3 reads TGTGCCAGCAGTGAATGGCCAGGGGACTATGGCTACACCTTC. This translates into CASSEWPGDYGYTF.

This clonotype was seen only a few times. This clone may be a read error of a much larger clone one base away. The CDR3 loop reads CAIGETWTGGHQETQYF. In nucleotides, the CDR3 is TGTGCCATCGGTGAGACGTGGACAGGGGGCCACCAAGAGACCCAGTACTTC. V usage is TRBV10-3 and J usage is TRBJ2-5; 11 nucleotides match TRBD1. CDR1 is ENHRY and CDR2 is SYGVKD in the germline V gene. The CDR3 is made up of 17 amino acids.

This chain uses TRBV15 with TRBJ2-1; 9 bases align to TRBD2. Per germline, CDR1 LNHNV and CDR2 YYDKDF (reference sequence). The junction had 12 bases not matched to a gene; V was cut back by 0 bases and J by 9 bases. The CDR3 totals 17 residues. CDR3 amino acids: CATSRDRASGDGGEQFF. The CDR3 bases are TGTGCCACCAGCAGAGATCGGGCTAGCGGGGATGGGGGTGAGCAGTTCTTC.

J is TRBJ2-2 and V is TRBV2; D call uncertain. The CDR3 runs to 12 residues. Germline V gene data show CDR1 as SNHLY and CDR2 as FYNNEI. The V end was cut by 5 bases, the J end by 8 bases, with 9 bases between. The CDR3 nucleotides are TGTGCCAGCAGTATGCATGCTGGGGAGCTGTTTTTT. Protein sequence: CASSMHAGELFF.

The CDR3 nucleotides are TGTGCCAGCAGTTACTCGATGGGGGAGGGGATGACCAGCTATGGCTACACCTTC. This codes for CASSYSMGEGMTSYGYTF. V gene TRBV6-5 combines with J gene TRBJ1-2, with D maybe TRBD1 (5 bases). The CDR3 is made up of 18 amino acids. Germline V lookup: CDR1 MNHEY, CDR2 SVGAGI. Trimming left V 0 bases short and J 4 bases short, with 21 bases between.

This chain uses TRBV28 with TRBJ2-5, with 10 nucleotides matching TRBD2. This CDR3 is 17 amino acids long. CDR1 and CDR2 from the germline V gene are MDHEN and SYDVKM. The J segment lost 2 bases and the V segment lost 2 bases, leaving 8 bases of the junction unmatched. CDR3 bases: TGTGCCAGCAGTTTAAAACTAGCGGGGTACTCACAAGAGACCCAGTACTTC. Protein product: CASSLKLAGYSQETQYF. Full variable domain (rest looked up from reference TRBV28 and TRBJ2-5): DVKVTQSSRYLVKRTGEKVFLECVQDMDHENMFWYRQDPGLGLRLIYFSYDVKMKEKGDIPEGYSVSREKKERFSLILESASTNQTSMYLCASSLKLAGYSQETQYFGPGTRLLVL.

This clonotype was observed a few times. The CDR3 DNA reads as TGTGCCAGCAGCGGGGCTAGGGGACGAGGGAACACTGAAGCTTTCTTT. It encodes CASSGARGRGNTEAFF. The chain employs TRBV7-9 and TRBJ1-1; tentatively, D is TRBD1 (5 bases). Germline V CDR1 and CDR2: SEHNR, FQNEAQ (reference sequence). The CDR3 contains 16 residues. The ends were cut back, 5 bases at V and 1 base at J, with 17 bases in the middle.

The table lists this clonotype with a few counts. J is TRBJ1-5 and V is TRBV29-1; TRBD1 matches at 7 bases. The V gene's germline CDR1 is SQVTM and CDR2 ANQGSEA. The trim removed 7 bases at V and 4 bases at J, leaving 7 bases unmatched. This CDR3 is 13 amino acids long. The DNA of the CDR3 is TGCAGCGCCGGGACAGATCCAAATCAGCCCCAGCATTTT. The encoded protein is CSAGTDPNQPQHF.

This clonotype occurred a few times. This chain connects TRBV5-1 to TRBJ1-2, with unresolved D. Trimming stripped 4 bases from V and 4 bases from J, with 20 bases between. Germline CDR1 reads SGHRS; CDR2 reads YFSETQ. This CDR3 has 16 amino acids. Written as DNA, the CDR3 is TGCGCCAGCAGCCTATATCTCTTGGAGGGATTCTATGGCTACACCTTC. Translation gives CASSLYLLEGFYGYTF.

The rearrangement joins TRBV5-6 to TRBJ2-5; D may be TRBD1 (5 bases). The V end was cut by 2 bases, the J end by 5 bases, with 22 bases between. CDR3 length equals 17 residues. Germline assignment: CDR1 SGHDT and CDR2 YYEEEE. The CDR3 DNA follows: TGTGCCAGCAGCTTCCTTCCCGACAGCACCAAGGGGGAGACCCAGTACTTC. Translated: CASSFLPDSTKGETQYF.

This clonotype appeared a few times. The rearrangement joins TRBV27 to TRBJ1-2; perhaps TRBD1 as D (6 bases). The CDR3 sequence is 14 residues long. In germline, CDR1 is MNHEY, CDR2 SMNVEV (reference sequence). V was cut by 5 bases and J by 3 bases, with 13 bases left in between. This chain's CDR3 is CASSMRQDHYGYTF. The CDR3 DNA reads TGTGCCAGCAGTATGAGACAGGATCACTATGGCTACACCTTC.

V and J are TRBV5-6 and TRBJ1-2; a possible D gene is TRBD1 (5 bases). Germline lookup yields CDR1 SGHDT and CDR2 YYEEEE. Trimming took 5 bases from V and 3 from J, leaving 17 bases between them. The CDR3 length is 15 residues. The CDR3 bases are TGTGCCAGCAGTTATGAAGGAACAGGCTACTATGGCTACACCTTC. This encodes CASSYEGTGYYGYTF.

CDR3 coding DNA: TGTGCCAGCGGCTCGACCGGCGGGACTACAAACAATGAGCAGTTCTTC. It translates to CASGSTGGTTNNEQFF. The chain recombines TRBV7-6 with TRBJ2-1; TRBD2 aligns across 7 bases. Germline V CDR1 and CDR2: SGHVS, FNYEAQ. The trim removed 8 bases at V and 5 bases at J, leaving 15 bases unmatched. CDR3 length equals 16 residues.

The gene calls are TRBV6-1 and TRBJ1-5; 8 nucleotides line up with TRBD1. Trimming removed 11 bases from V and 4 bases from J; junction bases left unmatched: 4. The germline V gene has CDR1 MNHNS and CDR2 SASEGT. The CDR3 is 12 residues long. CDR3 nucleotide sequence: TGTGCCGGGGGACAGGCAAATCAGCCCCAGCATTTT. It yields the protein CAGGQANQPQHF.

The chain is built from TRBV2 and TRBJ2-6; D is unresolved. Between the trimmed V and J ends, which lost 7 bases and 1 base, there was a span of 11 bases. Germline V gives CDR1 SNHLY, CDR2 FYNNEI. The CDR3 sequence is 15 residues long. In DNA form, the CDR3 reads TGTGCCAGCATTCATACGGATTCTGGGGCCAACGTCCTGACTTTC. This gives the protein CASIHTDSGANVLTF.

The rearrangement uses TRBV7-9 and TRBJ2-1, with D perhaps being TRBD1 or TRBD2 (5 bases each). V gave up 5 bases and J gave up 9 bases, with 17 bases separating them. The CDR3 is 14 residues long. Germline CDR1 and CDR2: SEHNR and FQNEAQ (reference sequence). The CDR3 sequence is CASSLGTALGEQFF. The DNA of the CDR3 is TGTGCCAGCAGCCTAGGGACCGCTTTAGGTGAGCAGTTCTTC.

V is TRBV5-1 and J is TRBJ2-1; D is ambiguous. Germline assignment: CDR1 SGHRS and CDR2 YFSETQ. This CDR3 has 14 residues. The ends were cut back, 0 bases at V and 9 bases at J, with 13 bases in the middle. The CDR3 DNA reads TGCGCCAGCAGCTTGGTTGGGGATAGTCCTGAGCAGTTCTTC. Its protein product is CASSLVGDSPEQFF.

The chain carries TRBV5-1 and TRBJ1-6; the D is unclear. Looked up from germline, CDR1 is SGHRS and CDR2 is YFSETQ. V lost 1 base, J lost 7 bases, and 12 bases lay in between. The CDR3 is 15 residues long. This CDR3 reads CASSLLAGANSPLHF. CDR3 sequence (DNA): TGCGCCAGCAGCTTGCTTGCGGGCGCAAATTCACCCCTCCACTTT.